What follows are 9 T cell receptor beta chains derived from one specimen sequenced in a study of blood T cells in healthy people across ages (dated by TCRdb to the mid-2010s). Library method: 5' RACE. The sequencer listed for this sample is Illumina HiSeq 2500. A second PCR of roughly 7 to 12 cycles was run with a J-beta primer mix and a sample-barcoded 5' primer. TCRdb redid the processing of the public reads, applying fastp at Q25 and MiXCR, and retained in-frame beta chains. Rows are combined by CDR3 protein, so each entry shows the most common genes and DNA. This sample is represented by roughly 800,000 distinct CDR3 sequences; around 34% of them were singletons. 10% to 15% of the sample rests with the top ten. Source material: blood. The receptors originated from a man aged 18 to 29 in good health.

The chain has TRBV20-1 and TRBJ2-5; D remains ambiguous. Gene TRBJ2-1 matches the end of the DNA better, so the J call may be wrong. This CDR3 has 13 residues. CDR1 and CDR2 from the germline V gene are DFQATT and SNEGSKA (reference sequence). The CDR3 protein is CSASRTVQETQFF. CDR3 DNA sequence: TGCAGTGCTAGCCGAACAGTCCAAGAGACCCAGTTCTTC.

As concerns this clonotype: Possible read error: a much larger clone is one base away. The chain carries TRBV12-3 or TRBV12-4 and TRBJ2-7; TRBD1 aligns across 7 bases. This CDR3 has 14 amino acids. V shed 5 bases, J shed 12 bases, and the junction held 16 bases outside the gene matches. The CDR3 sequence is CASSTGTAQETRYF. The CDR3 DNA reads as TGTGCCAGCAGTACCGGGACAGCACAAGAGACCCGGTACTTC.

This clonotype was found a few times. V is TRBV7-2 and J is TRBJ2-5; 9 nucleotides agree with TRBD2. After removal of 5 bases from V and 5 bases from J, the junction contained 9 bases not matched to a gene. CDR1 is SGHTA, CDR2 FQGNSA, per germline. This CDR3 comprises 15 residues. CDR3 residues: CASSQGGGDYETQYF. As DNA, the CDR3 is TGTGCCAGCAGCCAGGGCGGGGGGGATTATGAGACCCAGTACTTC.

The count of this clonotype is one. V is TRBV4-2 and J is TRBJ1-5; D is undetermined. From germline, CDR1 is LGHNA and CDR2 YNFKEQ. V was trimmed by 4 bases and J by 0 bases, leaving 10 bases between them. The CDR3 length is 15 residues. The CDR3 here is CASSPTHTSNQPQHF. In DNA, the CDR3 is TGTGCCAGCAGCCCTACACACACTAGCAATCAGCCCCAGCATTTT.

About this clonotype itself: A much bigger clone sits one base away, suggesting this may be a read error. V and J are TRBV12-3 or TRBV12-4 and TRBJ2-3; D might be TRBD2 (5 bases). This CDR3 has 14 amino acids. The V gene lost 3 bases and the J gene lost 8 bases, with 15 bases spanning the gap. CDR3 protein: CASSFGLLAGTQYF. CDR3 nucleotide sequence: TGTGCCAGCAGTTTCGGACTCTTAGCAGGTACGCAGTATTTT.

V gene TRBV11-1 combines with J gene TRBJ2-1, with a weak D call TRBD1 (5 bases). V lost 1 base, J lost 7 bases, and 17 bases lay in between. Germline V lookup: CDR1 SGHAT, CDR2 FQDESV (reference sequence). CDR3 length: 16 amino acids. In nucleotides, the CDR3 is TGTGCCAGCAGCTTAGTAGGGCAGGCAGGGATGAATGAGCAGTTCTTC. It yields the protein CASSLVGQAGMNEQFF.

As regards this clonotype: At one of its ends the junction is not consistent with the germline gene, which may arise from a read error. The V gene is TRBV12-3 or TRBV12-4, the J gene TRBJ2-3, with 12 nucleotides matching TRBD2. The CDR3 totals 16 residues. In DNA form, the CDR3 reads TGTGCCAGCAGTCCTACTAGCGGGGGGTCCACAGATACGCGGTATTTT. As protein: CASSPTSGGSTDTRYF.

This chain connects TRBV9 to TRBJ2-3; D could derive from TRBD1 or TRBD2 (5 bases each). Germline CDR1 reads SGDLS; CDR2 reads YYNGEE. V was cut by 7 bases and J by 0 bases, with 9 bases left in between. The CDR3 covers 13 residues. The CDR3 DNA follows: TGTGCCAGCGGGGGTTATAGCACAGATACGCAGTATTTT. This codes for CASGGYSTDTQYF.

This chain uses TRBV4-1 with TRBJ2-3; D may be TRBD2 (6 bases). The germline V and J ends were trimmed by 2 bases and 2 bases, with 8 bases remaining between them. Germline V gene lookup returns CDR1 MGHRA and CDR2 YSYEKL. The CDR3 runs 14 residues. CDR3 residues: CASSQRGYTDTQYF. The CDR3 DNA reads TGCGCCAGCAGCCAACGGGGGTACACAGATACGCAGTATTTT.